This record concerns one T cell receptor (beta chain) sequence. This CDR3 spans 18 amino acids. Methods used by the authors: Quantification of nucleated cells was approximated via reference gene primer amplification. Produced via immunoSEQ multiplex PCR; TCRdb's table is partial and in-frame only. V, J and clone size derive from that table, while D and trimming were established from the DNA sequence. The sample has about 80,000 clones; around 88% are singletons. The record originates from a study of blood T cell repertoires in COVID-19. On the study more broadly: Samples came from the United States, Italy and Spain, spanning acute and convalescent COVID-19. Sample material is recorded as cDNA or gDNA derived from T cells, B-cell-depleted T cells, or PBMCs.

The sequenced sample consisted of peripheral blood. J is TRBJ2-1 and V is TRBV21-1; whether TRBD2, the table's D call, matches the DNA was not checked. TRBV21-1 is a pseudogene segment. This receptor was taken from a woman at least 80 years old with acute or convalescent COVID-19. Written as DNA, the CDR3 is TGTGCCAGCAGCATAAGTAGCGGGAGGGACAGCTCCTACAATGAGCAGTTCTTC. Residues: CASSISSGRDSSYNEQFF.